The rows below give T cell receptor beta chains drawn from one sample of a study of Ad26.COV2.S vaccination and SARS-CoV-2 variants. The table came from immunoSEQ multiplex PCR; TCRdb's copy has only in-frame clones and leaves some out. The sample lists around 340,000 clones; around nine tenths were seen once. The sample consisted of peripheral blood, taken in a trial of Ad26.COV2.S vaccine versus placebo. The receptors derive from a person aged 18-60 years who received the Ad26.COV2.S COVID-19 vaccine or a placebo. Both conserved end residues are part of each CDR3. A D gene is named only where the DNA matches it firmly. Size tells how often a clone was seen (once, few, many) or the class of an expanded clone, and some rows leave it out.

v_call	clone_size	cdr3_length	d_call	j_call	cdr3_aa	cdr3_nt
TRBV7-8	NA	15	NA	TRBJ1-1	CASTRALGANTEAFF	TGTGCCAGCACCCGAGCCTTAGGGGCGAACACTGAAGCTTTCTTT
TRBV5-4	once	17	TRBD2	TRBJ2-1	CASSTRRTSGNSNEQFF	TGTGCCAGCAGCACGAGAAGGACTAGCGGGAATTCCAATGAGCAGTTCTTC
TRBV5-1	NA	12	NA	TRBJ1-1	CASSLPGTEAFF	TGCGCCAGCAGCCTCCCGGGAACTGAAGCTTTCTTT
TRBV5-1	NA	15	NA	TRBJ2-1	CASSLMPWGGNEQFF	TGCGCCAGCAGCTTGATGCCTTGGGGAGGCAATGAGCAGTTCTTC
TRBV29-1	NA	13	NA	TRBJ1-1	CSVAGNMNTEAFF	TGCAGCGTTGCTGGAAACATGAACACTGAAGCTTTCTTT
TRBV5-1	many	15	TRBD2	TRBJ2-7	CASRPGLADTYEQYF	TGCGCCAGCCGCCCGGGACTAGCGGATACCTACGAGCAGTACTTC
TRBV7-9	NA	13	NA	TRBJ1-1	CASSGTPNTEAFF	TGTGCCAGCAGCGGGACACCCAACACTGAAGCTTTCTTT
TRBV5-1	NA	13	NA	TRBJ2-3	CASRNTGPDTQYF	TGCGCCAGCAGAAACACAGGGCCAGATACGCAGTATTTT
TRBV7-9	NA	14	NA	TRBJ1-2	CASSLDDWDHGYTF	TGTGCCAGCAGCTTAGACGACTGGGATCATGGCTACACCTTC
TRBV10-3	NA	17	TRBD1	TRBJ1-2	CAISERQGNYKNYGYTF	TGTGCCATCAGTGAGAGACAGGGAAACTATAAAAACTATGGCTACACCTTC
TRBV3-1/TRBV3-2	NA	14	NA	TRBJ1-1	CASSQPGHNTEAFF	TGTGCCAGCAGCCAACCAGGACATAACACTGAAGCTTTCTTT
TRBV7-8	NA	17	NA	TRBJ1-5	CASSPSRVSTSNQPQHF	TGTGCCAGCAGCCCCTCCCGGGTTTCGACTAGCAATCAGCCCCAGCATTTT
TRBV13	NA	14	NA	TRBJ2-3	CASTRKGATDTQYF	TGTGCCAGCACTCGAAAAGGGGCCACAGATACGCAGTATTTT
TRBV6-5	NA	14	TRBD1	TRBJ1-6	CASRGTGGNSPLHF	TGTGCCAGCAGAGGGACAGGGGGCAATTCACCCCTCCACTTT
TRBV3-1/TRBV3-2	medium-sized	18	TRBD1	TRBJ1-4	CASSQDRTGAITNEKLFF	TGTGCCAGCAGCCAAGACCGGACAGGGGCGATAACTAATGAAAAACTGTTTTTT
TRBV3-1/TRBV3-2	NA	17	NA	TRBJ2-2	CASSQAYGGPWTGELFF	TGTGCCAGCAGCCAAGCCTACGGGGGGCCTTGGACCGGGGAGCTGTTTTTT
TRBV10-3	NA	13	TRBD2	TRBJ2-1	CAISPSGSDEQFF	TGTGCCATCAGCCCTAGCGGGAGCGATGAGCAGTTCTTC
TRBV25-1	NA	15	NA	TRBJ2-5	CASSLWGQGQETQYF	TGTGCCAGCAGTCTATGGGGCCAGGGCCAAGAGACCCAGTACTTC
TRBV7-2	NA	16	NA	TRBJ1-5	CASSSAGGNSNQPQHF	TGTGCCAGCAGCTCAGCGGGGGGGAACAGCAATCAGCCCCAGCATTTT
TRBV7-9	NA	12	NA	TRBJ2-7	CASSQAGGERNF	TGTGCCAGCAGCCAGGCCGGGGGCGAGAGGAACTTC
TRBV28	once	12	NA	TRBJ2-7	CASSFRQAEQYF	TGTGCCAGCAGTTTCAGGCAAGCCGAGCAGTACTTC
TRBV3-1/TRBV3-2	NA	14	TRBD1	TRBJ2-5	CASSRGTGEETQYF	TGTGCCAGCAGTCGTGGGACAGGGGAAGAGACCCAGTACTTC
TRBV15	NA	15	NA	TRBJ1-3	CATSRDKRAGNTIYF	TGTGCCACCAGCAGAGATAAGAGGGCTGGAAACACCATATATTTT
TRBV10-1	NA	13	NA	TRBJ2-7	CASSEVGGYEQYF	TGCGCCAGCAGTGAGGTTGGGGGCTACGAGCAGTACTTC
TRBV2	NA	13	NA	TRBJ1-1	CASSRVGAPEAFF	TGTGCCAGCAGCCGCGTGGGGGCCCCTGAAGCTTTCTTT
TRBV28	NA	14	TRBD2	TRBJ2-5	CASSLSGGWETQYF	TGTGCCAGCAGTTTATCGGGGGGTTGGGAGACCCAGTACTTC
TRBV11-2	NA	16	NA	TRBJ2-5	CASSYRTGREVGTQYF	TGTGCCAGCAGCTACAGGACAGGGAGGGAAGTCGGGACCCAGTACTTC
TRBV5-6	NA	13	NA	TRBJ2-1	CASSLAQYNEQFF	TGTGCCAGCAGCTTGGCACAGTACAATGAGCAGTTCTTC
TRBV27	NA	13	TRBD1	TRBJ2-7	CASRRDSSYEQYF	TGTGCCAGCAGGAGGGACAGTTCCTACGAGCAGTACTTC
TRBV9	NA	17	NA	TRBJ2-2	CASSVAGPIASTGELFF	TGTGCCAGCAGCGTAGCGGGCCCTATCGCCAGCACCGGGGAGCTGTTTTTT
TRBV4-2	once	16	NA	TRBJ1-3	CASSPSKDLSGNTIYF	TGTGCCAGCAGCCCCTCCAAAGATTTATCGGGAAACACCATATATTTT
TRBV9	NA	14	NA	TRBJ2-7	CASSVGGNPYEQYF	TGTGCCAGCAGCGTAGGCGGAAACCCCTACGAGCAGTACTTC
TRBV19	once	12	NA	TRBJ1-2	CASSEDSSGYTF	TGTGCCAGTTCGGAAGATAGCAGTGGCTACACCTTC
TRBV6-5	NA	13	NA	TRBJ1-5	CASSVEPVQPQHF	TGTGCCAGCAGCGTCGAACCGGTTCAGCCCCAGCATTTT
TRBV11-2	NA	16	NA	TRBJ1-4	CASSLGIWQGGEKLFF	TGTGCCAGCAGCTTAGGTATTTGGCAGGGAGGTGAAAAACTGTTTTTT
TRBV15	NA	16	TRBD1	TRBJ2-3	CATSRTRQATGDTQYF	TGTGCCACCAGCAGAACCCGCCAGGCGACAGGGGATACGCAGTATTTT
TRBV2	NA	15	TRBD2	TRBJ2-5	CASSEHGGGHETQYF	TGTGCCAGCAGTGAACACGGGGGGGGCCACGAGACCCAGTACTTC
TRBV19	NA	14	NA	TRBJ2-7	CASSNYANPYEQYF	TGTGCCAGTAGTAATTACGCAAACCCCTACGAGCAGTACTTC
TRBV28	NA	15	NA	TRBJ2-7	CASSTLGGILYEQYF	TGTGCCAGCAGTACCCTAGGGGGGATTCTATACGAGCAGTACTTC
TRBV9	NA	14	NA	TRBJ1-2	CASSVMGSSLGYTF	TGTGCCAGCAGCGTAATGGGGTCCTCCCTGGGCTACACCTTC
TRBV19	NA	14	TRBD1	TRBJ1-2	CASSMRQGNYGYTF	TGTGCCAGTAGTATGAGACAGGGGAACTATGGCTACACCTTC
TRBV4-2	NA	16	NA	TRBJ2-2	CASSQGYSWGTGELFF	TGTGCCAGCAGCCAAGGTTATTCTTGGGGCACCGGGGAGCTGTTTTTT
TRBV2	once	13	NA	TRBJ1-1	CASSVDKNTEAFF	TGTGCCAGCAGCGTCGACAAGAACACTGAAGCTTTCTTT
TRBV6-2/TRBV6-3	NA	17	NA	TRBJ1-1	CASSYAAWGRGNTEAFF	TGTGCCAGCAGTTACGCGGCCTGGGGCAGGGGAAACACTGAAGCTTTCTTT